Below, 10 T cell receptor beta chains from the same sample are listed, as sequenced in a study of cytomegalovirus exposure and HLA in healthy donors. The PCR had 60 Vbeta and 13 Jbeta primers. The protocol was immunoSEQ multiplex PCR, while the TCRdb copy is restricted to in-frame clones and leaves out a portion. The table has 190,000 or so clones, around 86% seen once. The sequencing sample was made of PBMCs. The receptors shown here come from a woman between 50 and 59 years old in good health and CMV-seropositive.

This clone has a handful of counts. The rearrangement links TRBV14 to TRBJ2-7; TRBD1 agrees at 12 bases. Germline V gene sequence: CDR1 SGHDN, CDR2 FVKESK. This CDR3 is 16 amino acids long. V trimming: 4 bases; J trimming: 4 bases; junction bases outside the gene matches: 8. The CDR3 DNA reads TGTGCCAGCAGCCCCGAGTGGGGACAGGGGGCTTACGAGCAGTACTTC. Translated, it gives CASSPEWGQGAYEQYF.

This clone has only one observation. V and J are TRBV5-6 and TRBJ1-3, with D possibly matching TRBD1 (6 bases). The germline V gene has CDR1 SGHDT and CDR2 YYEEEE. V lost 7 bases and J 4 bases, leaving 18 bases between the germline ends. The CDR3 extends over 15 amino acids. The chain's CDR3 is CASREQGRSGNTIYF. CDR3 coding DNA: TGTGCCAGCCGCGAACAGGGAAGGTCAGGAAACACCATATATTTT.

This clone has only one observation. The chain is built from TRBV29-1 and TRBJ2-2; TRBD2 aligns across 9 bases. The CDR3 is made up of 18 amino acids. Germline CDR1 is SQVTM and CDR2 is ANQGSEA. Losses at the gene ends were 6 bases for V and 4 bases for J; bases not matched to a gene: 18. This chain's CDR3 is CSVGGVAGAVTGTGELFF. Written as DNA, the CDR3 is TGCAGCGTCGGAGGGGTAGCGGGGGCCGTGACGGGCACCGGGGAGCTGTTTTTT.

The gene calls are TRBV10-3 and TRBJ1-1, with D hard to call. CDR1 is ENHRY, CDR2 SYGVKD, per germline. The CDR3 runs to 15 residues. Deletions cut 0 bases from V and 7 bases from J, with 15 bases between. The DNA for the CDR3 is TGTGCCATCAGTGAGTCTGACCCCCGGGAATTTGAAGCTTTCTTT. Translating it yields CAISESDPREFEAFF.

The chain has TRBV2 and TRBJ2-2, with D hard to call. This CDR3 has 12 residues. V was shortened by 4 bases and J by 3 bases, with 3 bases between the two germline ends. Germline V gene sequence: CDR1 SNHLY, CDR2 FYNNEI. The CDR3 region is CASSGDTGELFF. The CDR3, as DNA: TGTGCCAGCAGTGGAGACACCGGGGAGCTGTTTTTT.

The chain joins TRBV7-6 to TRBJ2-1, with 13 nucleotides matching TRBD2. V gave up 5 bases and J gave up 4 bases; unmatched junction bases: 5. This CDR3 contains 16 residues. CDR1 is SGHVS, CDR2 FNYEAQ, per germline. This CDR3 is CASSLRLAGGYNEQFF. CDR3 bases: TGTGCCAGCAGCCTCAGACTAGCGGGAGGATACAATGAGCAGTTCTTC.

The J gene is TRBJ1-2, the V gene TRBV11-2; 10 nucleotides align to TRBD1. The CDR3 runs 14 residues. CDR1 is SGHAT and CDR2 is FQNNGV in the germline V gene. With V trimmed by 1 base and J by 7 bases, 3 bases remained unmatched. DNA of the CDR3: TGTGCCAGCAGCTTAGTCAGGACAGGGGGTGGCTACACCTTC. It codes for CASSLVRTGGGYTF.

The genes are TRBV18 and TRBJ2-3; D not resolved. Germline CDR1 reads KGHSH; CDR2 reads LQKENI. The CDR3 has 13 amino acids. V dropped 4 bases and J dropped 2 bases, with 7 bases sitting between them. CDR3 in amino acids: CASSLSDTDTQYF. Here the CDR3 DNA reads TGTGCCAGCTCACTCAGCGACACAGATACGCAGTATTTT.

The chain's CDR3 is CAITGGLMNTEAFF. CDR3 coding DNA: TGTGCCATCACCGGGGGGCTAATGAACACTGAAGCTTTCTTT. The chain combines TRBV10-3 with TRBJ1-1; D is perhaps TRBD1 (6 bases). The CDR3 contains 14 residues. Trimming cost V 7 bases and J 0 bases, with 12 bases left between them. The V gene's germline CDR1 is ENHRY and CDR2 SYGVKD.

The gene calls are TRBV9 and TRBJ2-5; D possibly corresponds to TRBD1 (5 bases). The CDR3 covers 15 residues. Germline V gives CDR1 SGDLS, CDR2 YYNGEE. V lost 1 base, J lost 3 bases, and 13 bases lay in between. Here the CDR3 reads CASSVKGDYEETQYF. The DNA of the CDR3 is TGTGCCAGCAGCGTAAAAGGGGATTACGAAGAGACCCAGTACTTC.